A single sample gave rise to the 6 T cell receptor beta chains below, sequenced in a study of control samples from healthy donors and cancer patients. Clones were read by immunoSEQ multiplex PCR, and TCRdb kept only the in-frame ones, dropping some. The sample holds about 180,000 clones, around 89% seen once. Sequenced material: blood. The receptors stem from a woman aged 45 to 65 in good health.

The CDR3 nucleotides read TGTGCCATCAGTCGAGGACAGGGGGAGGCTTTCTTT. Translated, it gives CAISRGQGEAFF. J is TRBJ1-1 and V is TRBV10-3, with TRBD1 matching over 10 bases. CDR3 length equals 12 residues. CDR1 and CDR2 from the germline V gene are ENHRY and SYGVKD. V shed 5 bases and J 11 bases; nucleotides not matched to a gene: 5.

This chain joins TRBV3-1 (or the pseudogene TRBV3-2) and TRBJ1-2, with D uncertain. CDR3 length: 14 amino acids. With 0 bases removed from V and 8 bases from J, the gap between germline ends came to 13 bases. Germline V CDR1 and CDR2: LGHDT, YNNKEL (reference sequence). The CDR3 DNA is TGTGCCAGCAGCCAAGATCGGGGTTTGGGGGGCTACACCTTC. Amino acids: CASSQDRGLGGYTF.

This chain connects TRBV24-1 to TRBJ2-2; D is unresolved. This CDR3 has 12 amino acids. CDR1 is KGHDR and CDR2 is SFDVKD in the germline V gene. Trimming stripped 5 bases from V and 7 bases from J, with 7 bases between. In nucleotides, the CDR3 is TGTGCCACCAGTGTGAGTGGCGGGGAGCTGTTTTTT. This sequence encodes CATSVSGGELFF.

CDR3 DNA sequence: TGTGCCAGCAGCTTAGGTACACACACAGATACGCAGTATTTT. Amino acids: CASSLGTHTDTQYF. The chain has TRBV7-9 and TRBJ2-3; D is ambiguous. Germline V gene data show CDR1 as SEHNR and CDR2 as FQNEAQ (reference sequence). The CDR3 covers 14 residues. Trimming cost V 1 base and J 2 bases, with 7 bases left between them.

The V gene is TRBV7-9, the J gene TRBJ1-1; D unclear. Per germline, CDR1 SEHNR and CDR2 FQNEAQ (reference sequence). The V end lost 5 bases, the J end lost 0 bases, and 10 bases lay between the germline ends. This CDR3 has 14 amino acids. CDR3 in DNA: TGTGCCAGCAGCCCTCGGGAACTGAACACTGAAGCTTTCTTT. It encodes CASSPRELNTEAFF.

The chain recombines TRBV6-6 with TRBJ2-5, with a weak D call TRBD1 (5 bases). Trimming removed 4 bases from V and 5 bases from J, with 11 bases in between. The CDR3 loop spans 13 amino acids. The germline gives CDR1 MNHNY, CDR2 SVGAGI (reference sequence). Here the CDR3 DNA reads TGTGCCAGCAGTTTCACAGGAAGGGAGACCCAGTACTTC. It translates to CASSFTGRETQYF.